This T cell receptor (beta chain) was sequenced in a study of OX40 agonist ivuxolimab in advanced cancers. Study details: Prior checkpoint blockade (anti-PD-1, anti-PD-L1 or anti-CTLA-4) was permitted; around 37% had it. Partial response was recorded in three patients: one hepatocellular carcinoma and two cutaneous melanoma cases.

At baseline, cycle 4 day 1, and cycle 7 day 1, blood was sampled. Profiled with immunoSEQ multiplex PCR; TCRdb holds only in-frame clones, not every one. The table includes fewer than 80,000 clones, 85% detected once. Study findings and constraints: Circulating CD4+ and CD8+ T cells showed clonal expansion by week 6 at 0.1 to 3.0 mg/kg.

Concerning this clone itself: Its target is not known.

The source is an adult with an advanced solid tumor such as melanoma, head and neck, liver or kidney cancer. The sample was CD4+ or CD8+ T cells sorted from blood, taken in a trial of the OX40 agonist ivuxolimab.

The chain's CDR3 is CATSRHGTVPNYGYTF. The CDR3 coding sequence is TGTGCCACCAGCCGTCACGGGACAGTACCTAACTATGGCTACACCTTC. V usage is TRBV15 and J usage is TRBJ1-2; 7 nucleotides align to TRBD1. This CDR3 is 16 amino acids long. Germline V gene sequence: CDR1 LNHNV, CDR2 YYDKDF (reference sequence). Trimming cost V 5 bases and J 0 bases; bases outside gene matches: 9. Drawing the rest from reference TRBV15 and TRBJ1-2, the complete variable domain is DAMVIQNPRYQVTQFGKPVTLSCSQTLNHNVMYWYQQKSSQAPKLLFHYYDKDFNNEADTPDNFQSRRPNTSFCFLDIRSPGLGDTAMYLCATSRHGTVPNYGYTFGSGTRLTVV.